The entry below gives a single T cell receptor beta chain sequence along with its context. These data belong to a study of prognosis after radiotherapy for stage I lung cancer. Study-level information: Approximately 15 patients had newly diagnosed primary stage I lung tumors, and several had oligometastatic NSCLC after surgical resection of the primary tumor.

The J segment lost 2 bases and the V segment lost 3 bases, leaving 5 bases of the junction unmatched. CDR1 is DFQATT and CDR2 is SNEGSKA in the germline V gene (reference sequence). There are 14 residues in the CDR3. Node-negative disease was confirmed in all patients by CT and PET/CT, with no prior chemotherapy, radiotherapy or other malignancies. By two-round multiplex PCR, the TCR beta CDR3 was amplified from genomic DNA. Every TRBV and TRBJ gene had its own specific primer in first-round PCR. TCRdb redid the calling of the multiplex PCR reads with MiXCR, one entry per CDR3 protein. The sample shows 30,000 to 35,000 distinct CDR3 sequences, 40% to 50% of them seen only once.

The sequencing here drew on PBMCs, taken before or after stereotactic body radiation therapy (not recorded which). The chain has TRBV20-1 and TRBJ1-2; 8 nucleotides agree with TRBD1. This clonotype was obtained from a donor aged 50 or older with non-small cell lung cancer. CDR3 loop: CSARDGQGNYGYTF. The CDR3 nucleotides read TGCAGTGCTAGGGATGGACAGGGAAACTATGGCTACACCTTC.